This entry is about one T cell receptor beta chain. What it recognizes is unknown. These data come from a study of cytomegalovirus exposure and HLA in healthy donors. This CDR3 is built from 16 residues. Germline assignment: CDR1 MNHEY and CDR2 SVGAGI. After removal of 0 bases from V and 4 bases from J, the junction contained 7 bases not matched to a gene. The PCR employed 60 Vbeta primers together with 13 Jbeta primers. Measured with immunoSEQ multiplex PCR; TCRdb has only the in-frame clones, and not every one. The sample is made up of 55,000 to 80,000 clones, and the top ten hold around 2.5% of it. Study-wide points: Most subjects had HLA-A and HLA-B alleles reportedly predicted accurately by TCR beta sequences.

This clonotype originated in a man aged 40-49 years in good health and CMV-seronegative. The sequenced material came from PBMCs. V is TRBV6-5 and J is TRBJ2-3; 7 bases align to TRBD1. CDR3 protein: CASSYSGQWPPDTQYF. The CDR3 DNA reads TGTGCCAGCAGTTACTCGGGACAGTGGCCTCCAGATACGCAGTATTTT.